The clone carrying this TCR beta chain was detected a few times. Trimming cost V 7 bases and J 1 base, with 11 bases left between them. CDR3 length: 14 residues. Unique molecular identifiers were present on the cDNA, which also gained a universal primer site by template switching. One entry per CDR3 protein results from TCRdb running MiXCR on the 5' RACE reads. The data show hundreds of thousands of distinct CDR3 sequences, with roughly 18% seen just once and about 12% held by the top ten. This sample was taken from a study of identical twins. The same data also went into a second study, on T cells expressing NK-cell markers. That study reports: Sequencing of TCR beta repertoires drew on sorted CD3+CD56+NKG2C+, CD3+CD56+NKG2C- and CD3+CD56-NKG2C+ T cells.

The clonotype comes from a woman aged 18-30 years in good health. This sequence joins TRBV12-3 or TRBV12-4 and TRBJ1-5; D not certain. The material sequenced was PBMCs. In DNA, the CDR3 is TGTGCCAGCAATCGGGGTCTAAGCAATCAGCCCCAGCATTTT. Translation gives CASNRGLSNQPQHF.